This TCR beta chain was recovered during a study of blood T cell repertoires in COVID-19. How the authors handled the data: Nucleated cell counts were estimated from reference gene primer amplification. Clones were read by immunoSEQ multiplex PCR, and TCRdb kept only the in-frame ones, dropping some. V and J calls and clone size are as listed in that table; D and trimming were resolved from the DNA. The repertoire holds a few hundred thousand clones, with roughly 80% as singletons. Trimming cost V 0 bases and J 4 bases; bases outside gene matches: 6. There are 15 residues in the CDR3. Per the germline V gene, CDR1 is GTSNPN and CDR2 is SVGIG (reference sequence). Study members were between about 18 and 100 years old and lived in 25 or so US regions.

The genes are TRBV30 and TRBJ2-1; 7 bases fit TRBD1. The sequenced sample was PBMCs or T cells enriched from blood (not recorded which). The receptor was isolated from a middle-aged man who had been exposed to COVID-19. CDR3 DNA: TGTGCCTGGAGTGTTGGGACAGCAACTTACAATGAGCAGTTCTTC. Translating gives CAWSVGTATYNEQFF.